Below, 3 T cell receptor beta chains from the same sample are listed, as sequenced in a study of blood T cell repertoires in COVID-19. Only in-frame clones appear in the TCRdb table, and some are missing; sequencing was by immunoSEQ multiplex PCR. The table has 150,000 to 200,000 clones, about nine tenths seen once. The sequenced material came from peripheral blood. The receptor set was obtained from a man between 18 and 29 years old who had recovered from COVID-19.

V usage is TRBV5-1 and J usage is TRBJ2-2; D is unclear. V lost 1 base and J 6 bases, leaving 10 bases between the germline ends. CDR1 and CDR2 from the germline V gene are SGHRS and YFSETQ. The CDR3 has 14 residues. Written as DNA, the CDR3 is TGCGCCAGCAGCTTGTCAGGCTTCTCCGGGGAGCTGTTTTTT. It translates to CASSLSGFSGELFF.

The V and J genes are TRBV6-2 or TRBV6-3 and TRBJ1-4, with D unresolved. V shed 2 bases and J shed 1 base, with 11 bases lying between them. The CDR3 sequence is 16 residues long. Looked up from germline, CDR1 is MNHEY and CDR2 is SVGEGT. The chain's CDR3 is CASSYGWRGTNEKLFF. The CDR3 nucleotides read TGTGCCAGCAGTTACGGATGGCGGGGAACTAATGAAAAACTGTTTTTT.

This clone occurred a few times. V and J are TRBV7-9 and TRBJ1-2; D perhaps matches TRBD1 (5 bases). The germline V gene encodes CDR1 SEHNR and CDR2 FQNEAQ (reference sequence). V lost 3 bases and J 8 bases, leaving 13 bases between the germline ends. The CDR3 totals 13 residues. The CDR3 bases are TGTGCCAGCAGCTTCGGGGGGAAAGAGGGCTACACCTTC. It specifies CASSFGGKEGYTF.